These 13 T cell receptor beta chains were sequenced from one sample in a study of blood T cell repertoires in COVID-19. Profiling relied on immunoSEQ multiplex PCR, and the TCRdb table lists in-frame clones only, not all of them. The data show about 240,000 clones, 82% seen once. The sequencing sample was made of peripheral blood. The origin of the receptors is a woman aged 55-75 years with active or convalescent COVID-19.

The chain combines TRBV12-3 or TRBV12-4 with TRBJ2-5, with D perhaps TRBD2 (6 bases). The CDR3 consists of 13 residues. Trimming cost V 7 bases and J 7 bases, with 16 bases left between them. This CDR3 is CASTTGAGWTQYF. Here the CDR3 DNA reads TGTGCCAGCACCACGGGAGCGGGCTGGACCCAGTACTTC.

V usage is TRBV6-5 and J usage is TRBJ1-3, with 11 bases aligning to TRBD1. The CDR3 loop spans 15 amino acids. The J segment lost 2 bases and the V segment lost 7 bases, leaving 4 bases of the junction unmatched. The V gene's germline CDR1 is MNHEY and CDR2 SVGAGI. The CDR3 is CASTPGQGAGNTIYF. CDR3 coding DNA: TGTGCCAGCACCCCGGGACAGGGGGCTGGAAACACCATATATTTT.

The chain has TRBV16 and TRBJ1-1; D is unclear. This CDR3 comprises 13 residues. V was trimmed by 3 bases and J by 1 base, leaving 6 bases between them. Germline V lookup: CDR1 KGHSY, CDR2 FQNENV. In DNA form, the CDR3 reads TGTGCCAGCAGCCAGCGAGAGAACACTGAAGCTTTCTTT. As protein: CASSQRENTEAFF.

This chain connects TRBV28 to TRBJ2-1, with 11 bases matching TRBD1. J gave up 4 bases and V 3 bases, and 5 bases lay outside the gene matches. Germline V gene sequence: CDR1 MDHEN, CDR2 SYDVKM. The CDR3 sequence is 16 residues long. The chain's CDR3 is CASSFSGTGGYNEQFF. CDR3 in DNA: TGTGCCAGCAGTTTTTCCGGGACAGGGGGGTACAATGAGCAGTTCTTC.

V is TRBV6-6 and J is TRBJ1-3, with D uncertain. Germline loops: CDR1 MNHNY, CDR2 SVGAGI (reference sequence). This CDR3 has 14 residues. V was shortened by 4 bases and J by 0 bases, with 7 bases between the two germline ends. For the CDR3, the DNA is TGTGCCAGCAGTTCGTCGGGCTCTGGAAACACCATATATTTT. Translation: CASSSSGSGNTIYF.

Only a few counts were recorded for this clone. The V gene is TRBV10-1, the J gene TRBJ2-5, with 9 bases fitting TRBD1. V gave up 6 bases and J gave up 5 bases; unmatched junction bases: 10. Germline V lookup: CDR1 WNHNN, CDR2 SYGVQD (reference sequence). This CDR3 has 15 amino acids. DNA for the CDR3: TGCGCCAGCAGAGCCGCGTACGACAGGGGGGAGACCCAGTACTTC. This sequence encodes CASRAAYDRGETQYF.

V and J are TRBV3-1 (or the pseudogene TRBV3-2) and TRBJ2-1; no reliable D call. The ends were cut back, 2 bases at V and 9 bases at J, with 11 bases in the middle. CDR1 and CDR2 from the germline V gene are LGHDT and YNNKEL (reference sequence). The CDR3 is 13 amino acids. The CDR3 loop reads CASSQQADLEQFF. CDR3 in DNA: TGTGCCAGCAGCCAACAGGCAGACCTTGAGCAGTTCTTC.

This chain connects TRBV5-5 to TRBJ2-5, with 9 bases aligning to TRBD2. Trimming took 5 bases from V and 4 from J; bases not matched to a gene: 18. Germline-derived CDR1 and CDR2 are SGHKS and YYEKEE (reference sequence). The CDR3 extends over 18 amino acids. The CDR3 sequence is CASSYLRLAAGEGETQYF. The CDR3 region has the DNA TGTGCCAGCAGTTACCTTAGACTAGCGGCGGGGGAAGGAGAGACCCAGTACTTC.

The chain carries TRBV12-3 or TRBV12-4 and TRBJ1-2; D perhaps matches TRBD1 (6 bases). The CDR3 has 13 amino acids. V was cut by 6 bases and J by 2 bases, with 10 bases left in between. The CDR3 DNA is TGTGCCAGCAGCTACACAGGGAACTATGGCTACACCTTC. The encoded protein is CASSYTGNYGYTF.

This sequence joins TRBV19 and TRBJ1-6, with 7 bases that match TRBD1. J was trimmed by 7 bases and V by 5 bases; bases with no gene match: 5. Looked up from germline, CDR1 is LNHDA and CDR2 is SQIVND (reference sequence). The length of the CDR3 is 14 residues. Here the CDR3 DNA reads TGTGCCAGTAGTTCGGGACAGTTAAATTCACCCCTCCACTTT. Amino acid sequence: CASSSGQLNSPLHF.

This clone has a single count. Other DNA sequences in the sample encode the same CDR3. The rearrangement joins TRBV11-3 to TRBJ2-2; D is unresolved. The V end lost 1 base, the J end lost 0 bases, and 3 bases lay between the germline ends. Germline V gene data show CDR1 as SGHNT and CDR2 as YENEEA. The CDR3 has 14 amino acids. CDR3 nucleotide sequence: TGTGCCAGCAGCTTAGGCGCGAACACCGGGGAGCTGTTTTTT. Its protein is CASSLGANTGELFF.

This chain joins TRBV12-3 or TRBV12-4 and TRBJ1-2; D not resolved. This CDR3 is 13 amino acids long. V lost 8 bases, J lost 4 bases, and 14 bases lay in between. CDR3 DNA: TGTGCCAGCTCGACAATCCACCTCTATGGCTACACCTTC. Its translation: CASSTIHLYGYTF.

This clone has a count of ten or more. The chain's CDR3 is CASSVRGGHEQYF. The CDR3 coding sequence is TGTGCCAGCAGTGTGCGGGGGGGCCACGAGCAGTACTTC. V usage is TRBV2 and J usage is TRBJ2-7; 9 nucleotides match TRBD2. Looked up from germline, CDR1 is SNHLY and CDR2 is FYNNEI. After removal of 4 bases from V and 5 bases from J, the junction contained 3 bases not matched to a gene. This CDR3 comprises 13 residues.